This T cell receptor beta chain was profiled in a study of T cells after yellow fever vaccination. As for the study in general: SMART-Seq v4 Ultra Low Input prepared libraries from low-cell fractions.

Per germline, CDR1 SEHNR and CDR2 FQNEAQ (reference sequence). J gave up 4 bases and V 10 bases, and 9 bases lay outside the gene matches. The CDR3 extends over 15 amino acids. TCRdb redid the calling of the 5' RACE reads with MiXCR, one entry per CDR3 protein. The sample includes about 120,000 distinct CDR3 sequences, 5.5% to 8% seen only once; the top ten take over 2.5%. General observations from the study: Any FACS-sorted repertoire could hold abundant clonotypes that contaminate it from the bulk population.

The sample holds a few counts of this clonotype. What it binds is not known. The sample here was CD4+ T cells sorted from PBMCs, taken approximately 40 days after the first yellow fever vaccination. The chain joins TRBV7-9 to TRBJ1-4, with 10 bases lining up with TRBD1. This receptor was identified in a man aged 18 to 30 who received the YFV17D yellow fever vaccine. The CDR3 DNA sequence: TGTGCCACCAGGGACAGGGGCCCCTATAATGAAAAACTGTTTTTT. This translates into CATRDRGPYNEKLFF.